This T cell receptor beta chain was profiled in a study of shared clonotypes between healthy human individuals. A remark on this clone: Its antigen is still unknown.

Positively selected for CCR7, the CD45RO-negative cells used as naive CD8 cells excluded terminally differentiated effector memory CD45RA+ cells. General study findings and limits: Rarefaction exposed incomplete sorted-subset sequencing despite large depth. All-four-donor shared clonotypes had higher generation probabilities than non-shared clonotypes did.

Data came from immunoSEQ multiplex PCR; TCRdb stores just in-frame clones and leaves some out. This repertoire shows some 2 million clones, 85% to 95% found once; its top ten account for around 1%. In germline, CDR1 is MNHNY, CDR2 SVGAGI (reference sequence). Trimming at V came to 2 bases and at J to 4 bases, leaving 5 bases not matched to a gene. CDR3 length: 14 amino acids. The sequenced material came from naive CD8+ T cells sorted from blood. The genes are TRBV6-6 and TRBJ2-7; 7 bases are a match to TRBD2. The source of this sequence is a man between 18 and 35 years old in good health. CDR3 coding DNA: TGTGCCAGCAGTTACGGGTCTAGCGGTTACGAGCAGTACTTC. Its translation: CASSYGSSGYEQYF.